The present TCR beta chain was sequenced within a study of cytomegalovirus exposure and HLA in healthy donors. Germline-derived CDR1 and CDR2 are LNHDA and SQIVND (reference sequence). J was trimmed by 9 bases and V by 3 bases; bases with no gene match: 8. The CDR3 length is 15 residues. PCR amplification relied on 60 Vbeta primers (plus 13 Jbeta primers). TCRdb's copy holds only in-frame clones and misses some; the assay was immunoSEQ multiplex PCR. The profile covers some 120,000 clones, with less than 80% appearing a single time and just under 9.5% taken by the ten largest. The sequence came from a woman aged 40-49 years in good health and CMV-seropositive. This rearrangement joins TRBV19 to TRBJ2-1; 10 nucleotides agree with TRBD2. Sequenced input: PBMCs. CDR3 loop: CASSIGAGGILEQFF. The CDR3 DNA sequence: TGTGCCAGTAGTATTGGAGCGGGAGGGATTCTTGAGCAGTTCTTC.